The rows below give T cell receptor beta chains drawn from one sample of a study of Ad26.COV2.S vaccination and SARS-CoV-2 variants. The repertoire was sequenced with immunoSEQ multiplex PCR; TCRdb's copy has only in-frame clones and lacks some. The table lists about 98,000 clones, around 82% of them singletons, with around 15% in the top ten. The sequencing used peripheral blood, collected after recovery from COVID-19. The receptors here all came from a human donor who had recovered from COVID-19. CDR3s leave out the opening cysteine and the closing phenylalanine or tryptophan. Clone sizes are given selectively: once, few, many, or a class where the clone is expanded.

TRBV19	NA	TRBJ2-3	ASSPRPGQGTDTQY
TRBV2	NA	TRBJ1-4	ATAGGAEKLF
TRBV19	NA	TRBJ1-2	ASTTAGVLGGYT
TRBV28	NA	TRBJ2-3	ASSPQSAQY
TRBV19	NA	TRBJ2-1	ASSPLDRVSYNEQF
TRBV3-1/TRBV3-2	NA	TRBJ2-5	ASSQDLTGGKTQY
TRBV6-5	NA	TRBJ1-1	AALGGQMTEAF
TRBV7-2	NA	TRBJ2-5	ASRRDWQQETQY
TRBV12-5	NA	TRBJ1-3	ASTKSGNTIY
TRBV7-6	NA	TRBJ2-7	ASSPLTGQGPYEQY
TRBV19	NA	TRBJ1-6	ASSMMGNYSPLH
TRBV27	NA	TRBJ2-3	AAGSGLGTDTQY
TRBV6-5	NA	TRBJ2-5	ASSNTEQLQETQY
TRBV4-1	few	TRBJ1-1	ASSQGPVTQKNTEAF
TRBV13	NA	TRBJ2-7	ASSYSRRGSSYEQY
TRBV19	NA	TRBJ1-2	ASSRNYGYT
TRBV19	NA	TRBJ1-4	ASTVAGRNEKLF
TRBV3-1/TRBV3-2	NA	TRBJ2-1	ASSQFPGQGSNEQF
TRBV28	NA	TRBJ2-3	ASAGVLDTQY
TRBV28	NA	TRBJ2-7	ASSLVREQY
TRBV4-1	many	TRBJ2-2	ASNPTQEGAGELF
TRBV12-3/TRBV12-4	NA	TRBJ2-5	ASTPSWGETQY
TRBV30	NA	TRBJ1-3	AYQISGNTIY
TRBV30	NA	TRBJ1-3	AHGGVPGNTIY
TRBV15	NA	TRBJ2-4	ATSRGYGGANIQY
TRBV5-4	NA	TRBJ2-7	ASSLGGSEEYEQY
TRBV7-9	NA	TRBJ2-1	ASSLAQDRGNYYNEQF
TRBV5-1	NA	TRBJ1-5	ASSLDRGDQPQH
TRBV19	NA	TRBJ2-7	ASSIRGTVGQY
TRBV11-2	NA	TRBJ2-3	ASSLEGLAGETDTQY
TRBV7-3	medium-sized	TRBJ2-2	ASSLIPAGELF
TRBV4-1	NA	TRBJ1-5	ASSRGTGEHQPQH